The sequence of this TCR beta chain was determined in a study of shared clonotypes between healthy human individuals. Overall study results and limits: Owing to a small donor count, the genetic and exposure-history diversity represented was limited. Non-shared clonotypes had lower generation probabilities than those shared by all four donors.

Germline CDR1 and CDR2: KGHSH and LQKENI. This CDR3 spans 14 amino acids. Trimming left V 1 base short and J 5 bases short, with 9 bases between. Produced via immunoSEQ multiplex PCR; TCRdb's table is partial and in-frame only. The sample carries approximately 2.4 million clones, almost 96% recorded once. All donors qualified as healthy HIV-negative adults and had experienced no recent acute infections or vaccinations. A note on this clone: Antigen specificity is unknown. Other DNA sequences in this sample translate to the same CDR3.

This TCR was sampled from a man in his late teens or twenties in good health. Sequences were obtained from naive CD4+ T cells sorted from blood. The subset here: CD45RA+ positively selected. This rearrangement joins TRBV18 to TRBJ1-5, with a possible D match to TRBD1 (6 bases). The CDR3 protein is CASSPLPGDQPQHF. CDR3 coding DNA: TGTGCCAGCTCACCACTTCCAGGGGATCAGCCCCAGCATTTT. Based on the CDR3 plus reference TRBV18 and TRBJ1-5, the full variable domain is NAGVMQNPRHLVRRRGQEARLRCSPMKGHSHVYWYRQLPEEGLKFMVYLQKENIIDESGMPKERFSAEFPKEGPSILRIQQVVRGDSAAYFCASSPLPGDQPQHFGDGTRLSIL.